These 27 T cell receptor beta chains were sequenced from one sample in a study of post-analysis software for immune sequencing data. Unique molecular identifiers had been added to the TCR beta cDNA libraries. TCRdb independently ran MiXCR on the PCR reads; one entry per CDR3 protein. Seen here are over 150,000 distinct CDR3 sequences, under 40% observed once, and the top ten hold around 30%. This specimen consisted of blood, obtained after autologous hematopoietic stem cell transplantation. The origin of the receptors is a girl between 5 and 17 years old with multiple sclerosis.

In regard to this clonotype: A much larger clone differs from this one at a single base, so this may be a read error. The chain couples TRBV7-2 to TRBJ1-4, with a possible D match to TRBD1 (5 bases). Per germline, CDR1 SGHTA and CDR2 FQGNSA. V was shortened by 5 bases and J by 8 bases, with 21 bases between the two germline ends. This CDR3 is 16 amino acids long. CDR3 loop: CASSQTVGAWREKLFF. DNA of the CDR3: TGTGCCAGCAGCCAGACTGTTGGGGCGTGGAGGGAAAAACTGTTTTTT. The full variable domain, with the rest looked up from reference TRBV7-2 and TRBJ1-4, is GAGVSQSPSNKVTEKGKDVELRCDPISGHTALYWYRQSLGQGLEFLIYFQGNSAPDKSGLPSDRFSAERTGGSVSTLTIQRTQQEDSAVYLCASSQTVGAWREKLFFGSGTQLSVL.

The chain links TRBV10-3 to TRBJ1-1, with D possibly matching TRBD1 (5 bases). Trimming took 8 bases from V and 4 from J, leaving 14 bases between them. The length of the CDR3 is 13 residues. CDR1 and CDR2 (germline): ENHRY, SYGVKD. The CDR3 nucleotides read TGTGCCATCCATGGCAATGGGGCCACTGAAGCTTTCTTT. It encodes CAIHGNGATEAFF.

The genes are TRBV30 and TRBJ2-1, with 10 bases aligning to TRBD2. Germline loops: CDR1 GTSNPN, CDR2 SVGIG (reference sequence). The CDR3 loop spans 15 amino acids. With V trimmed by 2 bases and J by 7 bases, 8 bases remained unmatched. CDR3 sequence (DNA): TGTGCCTGGAGTCAGCTAGCGGGAGTAAGTAATGAGCAGTTCTTC. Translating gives CAWSQLAGVSNEQFF.

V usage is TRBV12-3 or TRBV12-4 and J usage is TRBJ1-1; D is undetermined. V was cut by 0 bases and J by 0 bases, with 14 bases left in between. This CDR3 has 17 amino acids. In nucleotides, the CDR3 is TGTGCCAGCAGTTTAGCGCGTCACAGCCCCATGAACACTGAAGCTTTCTTT. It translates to CASSLARHSPMNTEAFF.

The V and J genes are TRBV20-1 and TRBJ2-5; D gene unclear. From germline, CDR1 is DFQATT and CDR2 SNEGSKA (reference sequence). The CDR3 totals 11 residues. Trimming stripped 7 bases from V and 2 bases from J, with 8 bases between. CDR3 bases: TGCAGTGGACCCTATCAAGAGACCCAGTACTTC. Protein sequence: CSGPYQETQYF.

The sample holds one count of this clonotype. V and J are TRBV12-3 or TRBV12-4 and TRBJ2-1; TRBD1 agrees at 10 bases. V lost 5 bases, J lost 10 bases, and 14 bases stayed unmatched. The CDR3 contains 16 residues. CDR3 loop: CASSPPTAGTGDEQFF. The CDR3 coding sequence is TGTGCCAGCAGTCCACCAACAGCCGGGACAGGGGACGAGCAGTTCTTC.

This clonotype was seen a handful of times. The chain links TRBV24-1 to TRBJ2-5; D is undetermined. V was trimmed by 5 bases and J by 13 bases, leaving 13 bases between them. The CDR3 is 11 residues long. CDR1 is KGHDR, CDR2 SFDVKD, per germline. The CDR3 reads CATSAFDQMYF. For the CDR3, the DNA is TGTGCCACCAGTGCCTTCGACCAGATGTACTTC.

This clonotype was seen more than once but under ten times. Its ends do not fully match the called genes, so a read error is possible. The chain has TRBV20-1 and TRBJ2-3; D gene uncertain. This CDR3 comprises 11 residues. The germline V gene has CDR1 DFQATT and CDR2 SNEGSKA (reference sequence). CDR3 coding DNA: TGCAGCGCTACGGTAAAAGATACGCAGTATTTT. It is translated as CSATVKDTQYF.

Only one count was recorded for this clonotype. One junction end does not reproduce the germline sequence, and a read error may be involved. CDR3 residues: CANSFHRNNQPQHF. As DNA, the CDR3 is TGTGCCAACAGTTTTCACAGGAATAATCAGCCCCAGCATTTT. The V gene is TRBV12-3 or TRBV12-4, the J gene TRBJ1-5; D might be TRBD1 (5 bases). The CDR3 runs 14 residues.

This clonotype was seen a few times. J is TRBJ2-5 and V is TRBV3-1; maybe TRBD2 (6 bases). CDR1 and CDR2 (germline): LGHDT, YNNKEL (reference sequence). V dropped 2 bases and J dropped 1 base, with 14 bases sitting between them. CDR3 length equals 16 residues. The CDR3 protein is CASSQMGGTLQETQYF. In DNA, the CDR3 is TGTGCCAGCAGCCAAATGGGAGGAACCCTCCAAGAGACCCAGTACTTC.

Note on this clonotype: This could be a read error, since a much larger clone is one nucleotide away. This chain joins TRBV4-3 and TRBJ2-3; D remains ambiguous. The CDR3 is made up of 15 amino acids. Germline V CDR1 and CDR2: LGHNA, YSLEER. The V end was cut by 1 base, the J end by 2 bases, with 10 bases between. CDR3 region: CASSQGALPTDTQYF. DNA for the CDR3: TGCGCCAGCAGCCAAGGAGCCTTGCCCACAGATACGCAGTATTTT.

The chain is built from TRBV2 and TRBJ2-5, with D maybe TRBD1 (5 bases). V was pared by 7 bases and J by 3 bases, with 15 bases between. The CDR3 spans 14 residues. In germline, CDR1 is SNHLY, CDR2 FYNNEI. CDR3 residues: CASTMTVLEETQYF. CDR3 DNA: TGTGCCAGCACTATGACAGTATTAGAAGAGACCCAGTACTTC.

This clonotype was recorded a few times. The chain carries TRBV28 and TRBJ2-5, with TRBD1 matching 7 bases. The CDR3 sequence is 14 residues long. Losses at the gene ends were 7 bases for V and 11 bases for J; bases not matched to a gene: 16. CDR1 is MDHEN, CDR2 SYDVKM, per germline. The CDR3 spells CASTYTTGVDQQYF. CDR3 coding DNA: TGTGCCAGCACCTACACTACAGGGGTAGACCAGCAGTACTTC.

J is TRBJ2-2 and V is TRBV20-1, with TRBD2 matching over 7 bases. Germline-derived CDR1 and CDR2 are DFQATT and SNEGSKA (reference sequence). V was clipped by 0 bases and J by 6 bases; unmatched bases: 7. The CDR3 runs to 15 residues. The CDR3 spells CSAREGGSSAGELFF. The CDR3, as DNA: TGCAGTGCTAGAGAGGGCGGGAGTTCAGCCGGGGAGCTGTTTTTT.

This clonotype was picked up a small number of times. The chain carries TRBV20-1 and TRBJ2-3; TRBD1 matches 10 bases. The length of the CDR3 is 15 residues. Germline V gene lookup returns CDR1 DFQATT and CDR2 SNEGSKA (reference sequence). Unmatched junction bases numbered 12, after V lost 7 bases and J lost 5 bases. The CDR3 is CSVRDRGMIKDTQYF. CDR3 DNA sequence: TGCAGTGTCCGGGACAGGGGAATGATAAAAGATACGCAGTATTTT.

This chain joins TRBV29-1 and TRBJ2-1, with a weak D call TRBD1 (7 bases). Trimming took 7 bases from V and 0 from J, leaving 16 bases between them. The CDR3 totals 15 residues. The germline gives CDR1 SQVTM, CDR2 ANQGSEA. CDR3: CSGGDRNGSYNEQFF. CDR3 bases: TGCAGCGGGGGGGACAGAAACGGCTCCTACAATGAGCAGTTCTTC.

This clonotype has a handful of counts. This CDR3 is CASSPGNNQPQHF. Written as DNA, the CDR3 is TGTGCCAGCTCACCCGGGAACAATCAGCCCCAGCATTTT. The V call is TRBV18, the J call TRBJ1-5; D uncertain. From germline, CDR1 is KGHSH and CDR2 LQKENI. The CDR3 is 13 residues long. The V end lost 3 bases, the J end lost 3 bases, and 6 bases lay between the germline ends.

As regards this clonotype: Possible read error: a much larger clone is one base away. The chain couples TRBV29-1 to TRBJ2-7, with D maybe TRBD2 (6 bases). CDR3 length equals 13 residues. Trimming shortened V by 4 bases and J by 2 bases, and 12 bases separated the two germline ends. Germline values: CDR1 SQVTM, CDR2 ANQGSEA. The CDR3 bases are TGCAGCGTTGTGGGGGGTATCCCCTACGAGCAGTACTTC. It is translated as CSVVGGIPYEQYF.

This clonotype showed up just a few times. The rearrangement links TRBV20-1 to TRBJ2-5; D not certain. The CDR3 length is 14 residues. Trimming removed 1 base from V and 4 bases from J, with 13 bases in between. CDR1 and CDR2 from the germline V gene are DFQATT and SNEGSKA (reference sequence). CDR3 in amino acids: CSARVTSSRETQYF. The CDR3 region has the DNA TGCAGTGCTAGAGTTACCAGTAGCCGAGAGACCCAGTACTTC.

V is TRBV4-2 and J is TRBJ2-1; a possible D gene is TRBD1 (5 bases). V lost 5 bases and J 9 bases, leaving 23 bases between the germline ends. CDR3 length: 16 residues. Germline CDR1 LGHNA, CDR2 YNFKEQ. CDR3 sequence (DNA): TGTGCCAGCAGCGTAGGGGAATTGGTGGATGGTAGTGAGCAGTTCTTC. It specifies CASSVGELVDGSEQFF.

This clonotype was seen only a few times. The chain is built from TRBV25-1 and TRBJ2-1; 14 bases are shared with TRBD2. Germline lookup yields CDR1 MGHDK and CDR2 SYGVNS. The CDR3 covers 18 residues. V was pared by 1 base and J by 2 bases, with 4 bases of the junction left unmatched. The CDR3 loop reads CASSESTSGRATYNEQFF. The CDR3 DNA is TGTGCCAGCAGTGAATCGACTAGCGGGAGGGCCACCTACAATGAGCAGTTCTTC.

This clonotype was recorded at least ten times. The CDR3 sequence is CASSLYEQYF. The DNA for the CDR3 is TGTGCCAGCAGCCTCTACGAGCAGTACTTC. The chain employs TRBV6-1 and TRBJ2-7, with D uncertain. The V gene's germline CDR1 is MNHNS and CDR2 SASEGT. The V gene lost 6 bases and the J gene lost 3 bases, with 3 bases spanning the gap. The length of the CDR3 is 10 residues.

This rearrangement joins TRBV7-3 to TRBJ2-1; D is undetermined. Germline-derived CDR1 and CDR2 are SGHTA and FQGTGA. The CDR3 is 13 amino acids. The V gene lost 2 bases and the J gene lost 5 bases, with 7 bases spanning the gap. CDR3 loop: CASSLRQHNEQFF. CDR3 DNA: TGTGCCAGCAGCTTACGGCAGCACAATGAGCAGTTCTTC.

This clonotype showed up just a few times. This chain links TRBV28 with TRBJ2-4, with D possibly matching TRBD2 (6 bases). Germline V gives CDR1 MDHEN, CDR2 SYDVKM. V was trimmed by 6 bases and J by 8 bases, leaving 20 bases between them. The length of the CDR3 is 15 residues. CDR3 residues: CASSPLGGRGDIQYF. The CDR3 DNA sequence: TGTGCCAGCAGCCCTCTGGGGGGTCGTGGGGACATTCAGTACTTC. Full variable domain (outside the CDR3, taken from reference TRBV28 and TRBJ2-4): DVKVTQSSRYLVKRTGEKVFLECVQDMDHENMFWYRQDPGLGLRLIYFSYDVKMKEKGDIPEGYSVSREKKERFSLILESASTNQTSMYLCASSPLGGRGDIQYFGAGTRLSVL.

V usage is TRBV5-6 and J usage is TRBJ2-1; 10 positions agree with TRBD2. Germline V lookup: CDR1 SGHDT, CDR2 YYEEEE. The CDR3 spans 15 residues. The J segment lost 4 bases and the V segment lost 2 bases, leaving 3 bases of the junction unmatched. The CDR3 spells CASSLAGGVYNEQFF. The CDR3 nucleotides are TGTGCCAGCAGCTTAGCGGGAGGGGTTTACAATGAGCAGTTCTTC.

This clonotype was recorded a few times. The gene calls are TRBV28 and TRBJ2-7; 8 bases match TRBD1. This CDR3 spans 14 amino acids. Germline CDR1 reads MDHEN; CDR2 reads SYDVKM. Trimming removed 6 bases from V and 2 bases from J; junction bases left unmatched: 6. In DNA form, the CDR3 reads TGTGCCAGCAGCCCCTCGACAGGGGCCTACGAGCAGTACTTC. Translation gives CASSPSTGAYEQYF.

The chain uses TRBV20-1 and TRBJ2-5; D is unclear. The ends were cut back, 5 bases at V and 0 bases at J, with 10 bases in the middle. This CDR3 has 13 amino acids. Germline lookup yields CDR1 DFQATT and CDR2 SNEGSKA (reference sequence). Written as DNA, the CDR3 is TGCAGTGCTCAGACCGAGTACCAAGAGACCCAGTACTTC. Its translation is CSAQTEYQETQYF.